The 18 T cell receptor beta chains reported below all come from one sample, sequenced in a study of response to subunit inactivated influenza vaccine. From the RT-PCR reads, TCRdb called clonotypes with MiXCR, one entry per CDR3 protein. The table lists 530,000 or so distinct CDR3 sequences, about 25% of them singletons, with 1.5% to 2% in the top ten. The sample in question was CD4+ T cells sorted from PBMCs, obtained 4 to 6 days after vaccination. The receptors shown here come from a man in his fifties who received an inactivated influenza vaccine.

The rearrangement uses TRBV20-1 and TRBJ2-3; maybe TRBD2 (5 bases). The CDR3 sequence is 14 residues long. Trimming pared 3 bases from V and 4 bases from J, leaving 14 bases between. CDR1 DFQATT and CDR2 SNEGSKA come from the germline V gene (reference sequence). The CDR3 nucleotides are TGCAGTGCTAGGAGTGGGGTGGGAGCAGATACGCAGTATTTT. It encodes CSARSGVGADTQYF.

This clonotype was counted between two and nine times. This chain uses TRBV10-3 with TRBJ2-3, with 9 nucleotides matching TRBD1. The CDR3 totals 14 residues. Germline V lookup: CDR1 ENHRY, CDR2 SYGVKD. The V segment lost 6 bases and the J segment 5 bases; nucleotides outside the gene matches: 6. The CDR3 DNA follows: TGTGCCATCAGAGCACAGGGGGCAGGAGATACGCAGTATTTT. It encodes CAIRAQGAGDTQYF.

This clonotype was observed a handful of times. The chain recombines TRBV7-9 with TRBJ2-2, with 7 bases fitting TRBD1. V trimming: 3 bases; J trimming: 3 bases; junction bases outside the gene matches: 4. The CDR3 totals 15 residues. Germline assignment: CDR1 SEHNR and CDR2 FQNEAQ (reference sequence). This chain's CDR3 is CASSFWGTDTGELFF. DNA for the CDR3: TGTGCCAGCAGCTTCTGGGGGACAGACACCGGGGAGCTGTTTTTT.

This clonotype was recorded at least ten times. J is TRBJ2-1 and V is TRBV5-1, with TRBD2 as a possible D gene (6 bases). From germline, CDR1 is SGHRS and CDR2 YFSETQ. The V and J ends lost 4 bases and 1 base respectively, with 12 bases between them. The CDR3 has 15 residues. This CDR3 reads CASSLGTPSYNEQFF. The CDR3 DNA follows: TGCGCCAGCAGCCTAGGGACTCCGTCCTACAATGAGCAGTTCTTC.

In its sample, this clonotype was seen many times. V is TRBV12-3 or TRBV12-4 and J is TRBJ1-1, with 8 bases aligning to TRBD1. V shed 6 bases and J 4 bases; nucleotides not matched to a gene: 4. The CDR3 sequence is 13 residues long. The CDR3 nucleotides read TGTGCCAGCAGCTTTGGACAGGGCACTGAAGCTTTCTTT. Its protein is CASSFGQGTEAFF.

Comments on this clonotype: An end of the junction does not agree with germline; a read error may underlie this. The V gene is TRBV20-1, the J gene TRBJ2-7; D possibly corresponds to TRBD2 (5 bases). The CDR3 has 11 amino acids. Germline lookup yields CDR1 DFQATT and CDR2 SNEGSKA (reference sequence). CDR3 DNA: TGCAGTGCTGCAGGACTTAACGAGCAGAACTTC. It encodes CSAAGLNEQNF.

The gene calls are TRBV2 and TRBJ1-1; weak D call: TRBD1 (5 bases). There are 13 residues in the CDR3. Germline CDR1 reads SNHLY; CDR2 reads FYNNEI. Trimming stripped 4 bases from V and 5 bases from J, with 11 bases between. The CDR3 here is CASSGAGRTEAFF. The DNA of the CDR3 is TGTGCCAGCAGTGGAGCAGGGAGAACTGAAGCTTTCTTT.

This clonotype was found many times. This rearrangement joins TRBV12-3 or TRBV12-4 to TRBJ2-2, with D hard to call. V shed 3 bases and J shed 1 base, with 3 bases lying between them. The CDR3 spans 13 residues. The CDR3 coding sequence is TGTGCCAGCAGTTTTAGGAACACCGGGGAGCTGTTTTTT. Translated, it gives CASSFRNTGELFF.

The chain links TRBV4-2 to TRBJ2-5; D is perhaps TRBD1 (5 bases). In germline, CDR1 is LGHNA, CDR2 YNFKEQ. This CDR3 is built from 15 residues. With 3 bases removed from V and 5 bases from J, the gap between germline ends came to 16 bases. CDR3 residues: CASSQGLGLGETQYF. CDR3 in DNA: TGTGCCAGCAGCCAGGGCCTGGGGCTAGGGGAGACCCAGTACTTC.

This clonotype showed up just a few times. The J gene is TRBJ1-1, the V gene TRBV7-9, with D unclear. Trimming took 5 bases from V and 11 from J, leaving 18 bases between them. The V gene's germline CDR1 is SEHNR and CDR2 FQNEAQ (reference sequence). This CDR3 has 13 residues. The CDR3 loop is CASSPLAVSPAFF. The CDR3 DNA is TGTGCCAGCAGCCCCCTTGCCGTAAGTCCGGCTTTCTTT.

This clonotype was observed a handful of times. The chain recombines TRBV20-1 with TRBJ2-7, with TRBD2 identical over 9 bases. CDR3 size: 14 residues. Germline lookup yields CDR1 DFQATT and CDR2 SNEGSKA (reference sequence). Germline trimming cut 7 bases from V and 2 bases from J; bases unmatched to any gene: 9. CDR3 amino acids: CSVTGLAVAYEQYF. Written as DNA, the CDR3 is TGCAGTGTAACGGGACTAGCCGTCGCCTACGAGCAGTACTTC.

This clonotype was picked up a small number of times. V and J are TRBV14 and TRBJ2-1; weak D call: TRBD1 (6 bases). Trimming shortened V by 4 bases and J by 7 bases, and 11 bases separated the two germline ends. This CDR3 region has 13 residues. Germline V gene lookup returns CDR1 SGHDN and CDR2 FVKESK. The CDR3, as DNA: TGTGCCAGCAGCCCCGGACAGAATAATGAGCAGTTCTTC. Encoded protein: CASSPGQNNEQFF.

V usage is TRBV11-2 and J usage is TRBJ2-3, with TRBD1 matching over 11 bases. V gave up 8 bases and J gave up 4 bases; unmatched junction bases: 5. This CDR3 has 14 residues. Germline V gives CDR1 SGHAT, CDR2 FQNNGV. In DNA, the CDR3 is TGTGCCAGCGAGGACAGGGGGCAATCAGATACGCAGTATTTT. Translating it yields CASEDRGQSDTQYF.

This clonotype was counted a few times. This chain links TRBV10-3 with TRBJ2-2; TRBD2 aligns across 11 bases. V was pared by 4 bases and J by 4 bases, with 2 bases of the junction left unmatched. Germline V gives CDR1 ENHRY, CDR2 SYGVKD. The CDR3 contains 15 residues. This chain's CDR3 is CAISVGLAATGELFF. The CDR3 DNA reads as TGTGCCATCAGTGTGGGACTAGCGGCCACCGGGGAGCTGTTTTTT.

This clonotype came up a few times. CDR3: CASSLRQGATGELFF. The CDR3 region has the DNA TGTGCCAGCAGTTTACGACAGGGGGCTACCGGGGAGCTGTTTTTT. The chain carries TRBV28 and TRBJ2-2; 10 bases are shared with TRBD1. Germline V gene lookup returns CDR1 MDHEN and CDR2 SYDVKM. CDR3 size: 15 residues. V lost 2 bases to trimming and J lost 5 bases; unmatched junction nucleotides: 2. Variable domain in full (rest from reference TRBV28 and TRBJ2-2): DVKVTQSSRYLVKRTGEKVFLECVQDMDHENMFWYRQDPGLGLRLIYFSYDVKMKEKGDIPEGYSVSREKKERFSLILESASTNQTSMYLCASSLRQGATGELFFGEGSRLTVL.

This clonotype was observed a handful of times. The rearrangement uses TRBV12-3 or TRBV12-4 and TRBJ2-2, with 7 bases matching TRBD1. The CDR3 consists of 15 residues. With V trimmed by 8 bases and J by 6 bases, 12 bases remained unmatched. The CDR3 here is CASSKGALESGELFF. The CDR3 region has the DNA TGTGCCAGCTCCAAGGGGGCCCTGGAGTCCGGGGAGCTGTTTTTT.

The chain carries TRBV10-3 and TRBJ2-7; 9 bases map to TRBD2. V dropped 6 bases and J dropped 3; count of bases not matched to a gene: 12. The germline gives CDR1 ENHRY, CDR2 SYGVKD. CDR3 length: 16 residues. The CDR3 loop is CAIRSSSGEKYYEQYF. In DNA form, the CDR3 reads TGTGCCATCAGAAGCTCTAGCGGGGAAAAATACTACGAGCAGTACTTC.

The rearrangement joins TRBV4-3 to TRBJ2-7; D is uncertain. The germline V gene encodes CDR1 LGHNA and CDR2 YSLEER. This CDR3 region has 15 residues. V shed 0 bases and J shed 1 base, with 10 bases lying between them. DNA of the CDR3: TGCGCCAGCAGCCAAGACGATAGTAATTCCTACGAGCAGTACTTC. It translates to CASSQDDSNSYEQYF.